This T cell receptor (beta chain) was documented in a study of blood T cell repertoires in COVID-19. Overall study: Whether acute or convalescent, the COVID-19 samples came from the United States, Italy and Spain. Sources were T cells, B-cell-depleted T cells, or PBMCs; the material itself was cDNA or gDNA.

This CDR3 region has 14 residues. Germline lookup yields CDR1 LNHDA and CDR2 SQIVND (reference sequence). V lost 3 bases and J lost 4, with 9 bases in between. TCRdb keeps only in-frame clones here, not all; method: immunoSEQ multiplex PCR. The data hold 250,000 to 300,000 clones, with 85% to 90% observed a single time. The chain couples TRBV19 to TRBJ2-2; D call uncertain. This clonotype was obtained from a middle-aged woman with acute or convalescent COVID-19. Sequenced sample: peripheral blood. The CDR3 region has the DNA TGTGCCAGTAGTATCCTTCGTTTCACCGGGGAGCTGTTTTTT. As protein: CASSILRFTGELFF.